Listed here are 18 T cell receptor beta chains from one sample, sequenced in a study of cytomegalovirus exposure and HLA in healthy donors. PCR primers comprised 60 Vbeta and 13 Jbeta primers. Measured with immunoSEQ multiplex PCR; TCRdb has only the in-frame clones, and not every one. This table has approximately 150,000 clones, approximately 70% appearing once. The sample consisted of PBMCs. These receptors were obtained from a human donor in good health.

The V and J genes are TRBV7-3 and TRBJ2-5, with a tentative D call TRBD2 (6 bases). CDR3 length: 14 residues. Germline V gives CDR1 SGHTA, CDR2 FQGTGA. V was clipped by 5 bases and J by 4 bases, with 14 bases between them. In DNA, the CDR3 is TGTGCCAGCAGCCCCGGCTCAGCGGGAGAGACCCAGTACTTC. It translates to CASSPGSAGETQYF.

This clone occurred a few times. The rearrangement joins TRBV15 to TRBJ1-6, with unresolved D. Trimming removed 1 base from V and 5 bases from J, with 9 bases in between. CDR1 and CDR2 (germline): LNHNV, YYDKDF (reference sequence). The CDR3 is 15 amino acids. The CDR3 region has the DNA TGTGCCACCAGCAGAGGCCGGAGGGATAATTCACCCCTCCACTTT. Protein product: CATSRGRRDNSPLHF.

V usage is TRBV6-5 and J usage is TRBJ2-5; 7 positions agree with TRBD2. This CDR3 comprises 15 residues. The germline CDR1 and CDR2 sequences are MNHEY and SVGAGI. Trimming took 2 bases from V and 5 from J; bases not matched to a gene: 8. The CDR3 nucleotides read TGTGCCAGCAGTTACCTCCCGGCTAGCGGCGAGACCCAGTACTTC. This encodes CASSYLPASGETQYF.

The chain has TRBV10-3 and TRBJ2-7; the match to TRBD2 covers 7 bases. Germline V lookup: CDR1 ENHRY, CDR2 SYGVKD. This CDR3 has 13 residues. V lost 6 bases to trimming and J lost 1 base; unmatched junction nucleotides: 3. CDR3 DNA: TGTGCCATCAGAAGCGGGACTTCCTACGAGCAGTACTTC. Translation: CAIRSGTSYEQYF.

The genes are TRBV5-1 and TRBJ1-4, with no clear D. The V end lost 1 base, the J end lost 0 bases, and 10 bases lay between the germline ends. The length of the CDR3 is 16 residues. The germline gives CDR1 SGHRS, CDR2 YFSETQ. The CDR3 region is CASSLFGSATNEKLFF. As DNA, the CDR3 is TGCGCCAGCAGCTTGTTCGGGTCTGCAACTAATGAAAAACTGTTTTTT.

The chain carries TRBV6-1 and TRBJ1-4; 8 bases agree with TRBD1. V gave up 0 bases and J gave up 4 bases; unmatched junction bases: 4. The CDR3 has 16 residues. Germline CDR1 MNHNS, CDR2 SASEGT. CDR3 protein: CASSEAGGQGNEKLFF. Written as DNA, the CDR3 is TGTGCCAGCAGTGAAGCGGGAGGACAGGGTAATGAAAAACTGTTTTTT.

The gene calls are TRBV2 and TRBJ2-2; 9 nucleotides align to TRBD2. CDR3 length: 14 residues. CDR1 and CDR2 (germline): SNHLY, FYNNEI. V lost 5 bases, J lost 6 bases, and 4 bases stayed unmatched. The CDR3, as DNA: TGTGCCAGCAGTCCTCTAGCGGGGTCCGGGGAGCTGTTTTTT. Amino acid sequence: CASSPLAGSGELFF.

This CDR3 reads CASSPAGDTQYF. The CDR3 nucleotides read TGTGCCAGCAGTCCGGCAGGGGATACGCAGTATTTT. The rearrangement links TRBV7-2 to TRBJ2-3, with D maybe TRBD1 (5 bases). This CDR3 comprises 12 residues. Germline V gene data show CDR1 as SGHTA and CDR2 as FQGNSA. The V end was cut by 6 bases, the J end by 6 bases, with 10 bases between.

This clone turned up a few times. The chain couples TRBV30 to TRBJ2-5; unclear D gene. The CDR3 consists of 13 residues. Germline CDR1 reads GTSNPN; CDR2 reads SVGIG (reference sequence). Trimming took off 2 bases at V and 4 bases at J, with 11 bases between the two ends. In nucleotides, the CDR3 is TGTGCCTGGAGTACCAGACTGCGAGAGACCCAGTACTTC. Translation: CAWSTRLRETQYF.

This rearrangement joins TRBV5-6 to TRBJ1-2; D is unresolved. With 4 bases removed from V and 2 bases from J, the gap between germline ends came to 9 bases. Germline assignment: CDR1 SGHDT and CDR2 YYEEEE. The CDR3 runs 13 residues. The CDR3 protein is CASSPGTNYGYTF. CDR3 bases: TGTGCCAGCAGCCCTGGTACAAACTATGGCTACACCTTC.

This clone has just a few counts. The CDR3, as DNA: TGTGCCAGCAGGGATACTGACAGGGTTGGGAATTCACCCCTCCACTTT. It specifies CASRDTDRVGNSPLHF. This chain joins TRBV2 and TRBJ1-6; TRBD1 agrees at 7 bases. The V segment lost 6 bases and the J segment 7 bases; nucleotides outside the gene matches: 12. CDR1 is SNHLY, CDR2 FYNNEI, per germline. The CDR3 runs 16 residues.

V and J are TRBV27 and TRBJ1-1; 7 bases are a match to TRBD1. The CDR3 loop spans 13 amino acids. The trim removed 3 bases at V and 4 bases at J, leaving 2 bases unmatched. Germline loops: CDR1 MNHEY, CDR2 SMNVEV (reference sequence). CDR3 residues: CASSFPGGTEAFF. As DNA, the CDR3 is TGTGCCAGCAGTTTCCCAGGGGGCACTGAAGCTTTCTTT.

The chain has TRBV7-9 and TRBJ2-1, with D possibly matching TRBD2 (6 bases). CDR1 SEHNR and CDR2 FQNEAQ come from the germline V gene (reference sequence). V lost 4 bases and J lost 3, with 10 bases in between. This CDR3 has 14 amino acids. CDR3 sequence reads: CASSSGLSYNEQFF. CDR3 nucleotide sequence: TGTGCCAGCAGCTCGGGACTGAGCTACAATGAGCAGTTCTTC.

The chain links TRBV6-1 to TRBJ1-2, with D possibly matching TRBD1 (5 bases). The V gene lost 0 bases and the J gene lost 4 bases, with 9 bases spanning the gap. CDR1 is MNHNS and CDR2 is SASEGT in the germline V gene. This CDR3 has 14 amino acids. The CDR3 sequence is CASSEAWGGYGYTF. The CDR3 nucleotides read TGTGCCAGCAGTGAAGCTTGGGGGGGCTATGGCTACACCTTC.

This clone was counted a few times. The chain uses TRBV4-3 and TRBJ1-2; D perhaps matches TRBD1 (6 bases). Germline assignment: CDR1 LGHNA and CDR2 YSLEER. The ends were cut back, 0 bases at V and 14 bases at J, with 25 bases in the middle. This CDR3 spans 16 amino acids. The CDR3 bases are TGCGCCAGCAGCCAAGATCTATCGGTAGGGGGACCCATAGTTACCTTC. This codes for CASSQDLSVGGPIVTF.

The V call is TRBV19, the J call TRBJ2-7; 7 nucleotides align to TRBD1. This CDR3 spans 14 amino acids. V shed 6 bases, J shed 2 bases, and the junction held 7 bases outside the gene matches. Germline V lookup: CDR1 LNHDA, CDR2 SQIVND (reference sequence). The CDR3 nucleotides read TGTGCCAGTAGGACACCGGGACAGCCCTACGAGCAGTACTTC. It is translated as CASRTPGQPYEQYF.

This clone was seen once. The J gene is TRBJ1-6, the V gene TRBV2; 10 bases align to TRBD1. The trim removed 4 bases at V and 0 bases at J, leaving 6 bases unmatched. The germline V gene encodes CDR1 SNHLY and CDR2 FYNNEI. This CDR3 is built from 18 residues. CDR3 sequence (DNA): TGTGCCAGCAGTGGTTACGGACAGGGGGACTCCTATAATTCACCCCTCCACTTT. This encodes CASSGYGQGDSYNSPLHF. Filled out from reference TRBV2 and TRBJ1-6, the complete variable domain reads EPEVTQTPSHQVTQMGQEVILRCVPISNHLYFYWYRQILGQKVEFLVSFYNNEISEKSEIFDDQFSVERPDGSNFTLKIRSTKLEDSAMYFCASSGYGQGDSYNSPLHFGNGTRLTVT.

CDR3 region: CASSLAGGTSGEQYF. The CDR3 bases are TGTGCCAGCAGCTTAGCGGGGGGTACCTCCGGGGAGCAGTACTTC. The rearrangement joins TRBV7-2 to TRBJ2-7; the D gene is possibly TRBD2 (6 bases). The CDR3 spans 15 residues. Per germline, CDR1 SGHTA and CDR2 FQGNSA. Between the trimmed V and J ends, which lost 0 bases and 7 bases, there was a span of 16 bases.